This TCR beta chain emerged from a study of T-cell reconstitution after alpha-beta-depleted transplantation in children. Whole-study results and caveats: The study traced high day-60 TCRbeta diversity in some patients to surviving recipient T cells and thymic progenitors.

The table lists this clonotype with many counts. Antigen specificity is unknown. A library of TCRbeta sequences, prepared with unique molecular identifiers, was generated. TCRdb reprocessed the PCR reads with MiXCR, giving one entry per CDR3 protein. The data hold roughly 240,000 distinct CDR3 sequences, with roughly 8.2% observed a single time. Trimming removed 6 bases at V and 7 bases at J, with 17 bases between. The CDR3 runs 13 residues. From germline, CDR1 is SGHDT and CDR2 YYEEEE. The material was PBMCs, mostly from graft donor cells, obtained 180 days after TCRalphabeta/CD19-depleted stem cell transplant. The sequence was obtained from a male patient between 5 and 17 years old who had a stem cell transplant for acute lymphoblastic leukemia, so the T cells may come from the graft donor. The rearrangement links TRBV5-6 to TRBJ2-7; possibly TRBD1 for D (6 bases). The chain's CDR3 is CASTRTVLWEQYF. The CDR3 DNA is TGTGCCAGCACCCGGACAGTCCTATGGGAGCAGTACTTC.